The present T cell receptor (beta chain) was sequenced within a study of T cell changes during pregnancy in multiple sclerosis. Clones were sequenced by immunoSEQ multiplex PCR, and TCRdb holds only the in-frame ones, with some missing. The sample lists 120,000 or so clones, 80% to 95% occurring once. This CDR3 has 14 amino acids. V gave up 4 bases and J gave up 10 bases; unmatched junction bases: 10. CDR1 is SGHAT and CDR2 is FQDESV in the germline V gene (reference sequence). V is TRBV11-1 and J is TRBJ2-7, with 10 bases lining up with TRBD1. The receptor was derived from a female donor with multiple sclerosis, enrolled in a pregnancy study. Sequenced material: peripheral blood, taken before pregnancy. In nucleotides, the CDR3 is TGTGCCAGCAGCTATACCGGGACAGGGGCCCACCAGTACTTC. Protein sequence: CASSYTGTGAHQYF.